A single sample gave rise to the 30 T cell receptor beta chains below, sequenced in a study of blood T cells in healthy people across ages. A second PCR, run for 7 to 11 cycles, used a sample-barcoded 5' primer plus a J-beta primer mix. TCRdb passed the 5' RACE reads through MiXCR, listing each CDR3 protein once. The repertoire consists of around 800,000 distinct CDR3 sequences, with around 45% occurring once and the leading ten covering about 19%. Material for sequencing was blood. The receptors come from a man between 60 and 75 years old in good health.

The CDR3 loop reads CASSRRDLGSYEQYF. CDR3 nucleotides: TGTGCCAGCAGCCGCAGAGATTTGGGGTCCTACGAGCAGTACTTC. V usage is TRBV7-6 and J usage is TRBJ2-5, with D uncertain. The better agreement between TRBJ2-7 and the DNA end casts doubt on the J call. Germline-derived CDR1 and CDR2 are SGHVS and FNYEAQ. The CDR3 extends over 15 amino acids.

The CDR3 is CASGLIISGSTDTQYF. The CDR3 DNA reads as TGTGCTAGTGGTTTGATTATTAGCGGGTCCACAGATACGCAGTATTTT. The chain is built from TRBV12-5 and TRBJ2-3; 7 bases map to TRBD2. J was trimmed by 2 bases and V by 2 bases; bases with no gene match: 7. CDR1 LGHNT and CDR2 FRNRAP come from the germline V gene. This CDR3 is built from 16 residues.

J is TRBJ2-2 and V is TRBV4-2; D unclear. The CDR3 length is 12 residues. Per germline, CDR1 LGHNA and CDR2 YNFKEQ. V was shortened by 0 bases and J by 6 bases, with 2 bases between the two germline ends. CDR3 DNA: TGTGCCAGCAGCCAAGAGGCCGGGGAGCTGTTTTTT. This encodes CASSQEAGELFF.

The rearrangement joins TRBV7-3 to TRBJ2-3; D is ambiguous. The CDR3 contains 16 residues. CDR1 and CDR2 (germline): SGHTA, FQGTGA. V was clipped by 1 base and J by 2 bases, with 13 bases between them. CDR3 DNA: TGTGCCAGCAGCTTAAAGGGATCAGGCCCCACAGATACGCAGTATTTT. It encodes CASSLKGSGPTDTQYF.

This sequence joins TRBV4-3 and TRBJ1-2; possible D gene TRBD1, 5 bases. The germline V gene has CDR1 LGHNA and CDR2 YSLEER. The CDR3 totals 16 residues. V lost 0 bases to trimming and J lost 4 bases, with 15 bases between them. DNA for the CDR3: TGCGCCAGCAGCCAAGATCGACAGCCACCCCTCTATGGCTACACCTTC. This gives the protein CASSQDRQPPLYGYTF.

The chain links TRBV6-1 to TRBJ2-7, with D tentatively TRBD1 (5 bases). With the DNA end fitting TRBJ2-5 better, the J assignment may be wrong. The length of the CDR3 is 15 residues. Looked up from germline, CDR1 is MNHNS and CDR2 is SASEGT. CDR3 in amino acids: CASSEAGVGRETQYF. The CDR3 DNA reads TGTGCCAGCAGTGAAGCAGGGGTTGGGCGAGAGACCCAGTACTTC.

The rearrangement links TRBV6-6 to TRBJ2-1; 8 bases map to TRBD2. Trimming at V came to 2 bases and at J to 6 bases, leaving 3 bases not matched to a gene. The germline gives CDR1 MNHNY, CDR2 SVGAGI (reference sequence). This CDR3 has 14 amino acids. The DNA for the CDR3 is TGTGCCAGCAGTTACGGACGGGGGGGCAATGAGCAGTTCTTC. Translation gives CASSYGRGGNEQFF.

This clonotype has a handful of counts. The V and J genes are TRBV20-1 and TRBJ2-3; TRBD1 matches 8 bases. Germline lookup yields CDR1 DFQATT and CDR2 SNEGSKA (reference sequence). The V and J ends lost 5 bases and 2 bases, in that order; junction bases with no gene match: 9. The CDR3 loop spans 15 amino acids. CDR3 sequence reads: CSAQPGQAYTDTQYF. In DNA, the CDR3 is TGCAGTGCTCAACCGGGACAGGCCTACACAGATACGCAGTATTTT.

The chain is built from TRBV13 and TRBJ2-7; D remains unclear. Germline CDR1 reads PRHDT; CDR2 reads FYEKMQ (reference sequence). Trimming took off 4 bases at V and 2 bases at J, with 15 bases between the two ends. This CDR3 contains 15 residues. The CDR3 sequence: CASSSLGLTTYEQYF. The DNA of the CDR3 is TGTGCCAGCAGCTCCCTGGGGTTGACGACCTACGAGCAGTACTTC.

Worth noting for this clonotype: A junction boundary mismatches the germline segment, possibly from a read error. The chain joins TRBV11-2 to TRBJ2-6; a possible D gene is TRBD1 (5 bases). The CDR3 runs 16 residues. The germline CDR1 and CDR2 sequences are SGHAT and FQNNGV. In DNA, the CDR3 is TGTGCCATCAGCTCAGGGTTCTCGAGAAGGGCCAACGTCCTGACTTTC. This sequence encodes CAISSGFSRRANVLTF.

This clonotype showed up just a few times. The V call is TRBV19, the J call TRBJ1-2, with TRBD1 identical over 7 bases. Germline values: CDR1 LNHDA, CDR2 SQIVND (reference sequence). Trimming cost V 1 base and J 4 bases; bases outside gene matches: 6. The CDR3 totals 15 residues. CDR3 nucleotides: TGTGCCAGTAGTATAGCGCTCCGGGACAGCTATGGCTACACCTTC. Protein product: CASSIALRDSYGYTF.

The J gene is TRBJ2-5, the V gene TRBV29-1; 9 bases agree with TRBD1. Germline-derived CDR1 and CDR2 are SQVTM and ANQGSEA. The V gene end was trimmed by 5 bases and the J gene end by 4 bases; junction bases not matched to a gene: 5. CDR3 length: 13 residues. CDR3 sequence reads: CSVPGTGRETQYF. The DNA for the CDR3 is TGCAGCGTTCCTGGGACAGGGCGAGAGACCCAGTACTTC.

This clonotype has more than one count but fewer than ten. CDR3 loop: CASSFRTSGNTDTQYF. The CDR3 DNA follows: TGTGCCAGCAGTTTTAGGACTAGCGGAAACACAGATACGCAGTATTTT. J is TRBJ2-3 and V is TRBV7-2; 10 bases align to TRBD2. Germline CDR1 SGHTA, CDR2 FQGNSA. The CDR3 consists of 16 residues. V shed 6 bases and J 2 bases; nucleotides not matched to a gene: 8. The full variable domain, in which reference TRBV7-2 and TRBJ2-3 provide the parts outside the CDR3, is GAGVSQSPSNKVTEKGKDVELRCDPISGHTALYWYRQSLGQGLEFLIYFQGNSAPDKSGLPSDRFSAERTGGSVSTLTIQRTQQEDSAVYLCASSFRTSGNTDTQYFGPGTRLTVL.

This chain joins TRBV3-1 and TRBJ2-1, with 10 bases that match TRBD2. Unmatched junction bases numbered 7, after V lost 1 base and J lost 7 bases. Germline lookup yields CDR1 LGHDT and CDR2 YNNKEL (reference sequence). This CDR3 has 16 amino acids. The CDR3 protein is CASSQVLLAGVNEQFF. CDR3 nucleotides: TGTGCCAGCAGCCAAGTGCTGCTAGCGGGGGTAAATGAGCAGTTCTTC.

The V call is TRBV4-1, the J call TRBJ2-1, with TRBD2 identical over 14 bases. Germline CDR1 MGHRA, CDR2 YSYEKL. Germline trimming cut 5 bases from V and 9 bases from J; bases unmatched to any gene: 6. This CDR3 comprises 15 residues. The CDR3 loop reads CASSAKTSGGGEQFF. For the CDR3, the DNA is TGCGCCAGCAGCGCAAAGACTAGCGGGGGGGGTGAGCAGTTCTTC.

This chain uses TRBV5-1 with TRBJ2-5; 7 bases are a match to TRBD1. Germline lookup yields CDR1 SGHRS and CDR2 YFSETQ. J was trimmed by 3 bases and V by 0 bases; bases with no gene match: 5. The CDR3 has 15 amino acids. The CDR3 nucleotides read TGCGCCAGCAGCTTGGCCGGACAGGAGAAAGAGACCCAGTACTTC. It encodes CASSLAGQEKETQYF.

This clonotype was picked up a small number of times. The chain combines TRBV30 with TRBJ1-1; 11 nucleotides match TRBD1. CDR3 size: 17 residues. Unmatched junction bases numbered 6, after V lost 0 bases and J lost 0 bases. Per germline, CDR1 GTSNPN and CDR2 SVGIG (reference sequence). DNA for the CDR3: TGTGCCTGGAGTGTGTATTGGACAGGGGGCCTGAACACTGAAGCTTTCTTT. This codes for CAWSVYWTGGLNTEAFF.

This clonotype was seen more than once but under ten times. The V gene is TRBV25-1, the J gene TRBJ2-5, with 7 bases aligning to TRBD1. The J call may be faulty, since TRBJ2-7 better matches the DNA end. The CDR3 length is 11 residues. CDR1 is MGHDK, CDR2 SYGVNS, per germline. CDR3 sequence (DNA): TGTGCCAGCACCGACAGGGCCGAGCAGTACTTC. It codes for CASTDRAEQYF.

This clonotype was detected a few times. This chain links TRBV9 with TRBJ2-5; TRBD1 aligns across 9 bases. The CDR3 extends over 12 amino acids. The trim removed 5 bases at V and 7 bases at J, leaving 3 bases unmatched. Germline V gene data show CDR1 as SGDLS and CDR2 as YYNGEE. The CDR3 reads CASRGQGGTQYF. The CDR3 DNA is TGTGCCAGCAGGGGACAGGGCGGGACCCAGTACTTC.

This rearrangement joins TRBV4-3 to TRBJ2-1; 10 bases line up with TRBD2. Germline V gives CDR1 LGHNA, CDR2 YSLEER. Trimming at V came to 0 bases and at J to 4 bases, leaving 3 bases not matched to a gene. The CDR3 loop spans 16 amino acids. CDR3 coding DNA: TGCGCCAGCAGCCAAGAACTAGCGGGGAGTTACAATGAGCAGTTCTTC. It translates to CASSQELAGSYNEQFF.

The table lists this clonotype with a few counts. The chain recombines TRBV24-1 with TRBJ2-7; 10 bases map to TRBD1. The CDR3 runs 15 residues. Germline CDR1 reads KGHDR; CDR2 reads SFDVKD. V shed 5 bases, J shed 1 base, and the junction held 4 bases outside the gene matches. Written as DNA, the CDR3 is TGTGCCACCAGTGTCCCGGGACAGGGGTCCTACGAGCAGTACTTC. It is translated as CATSVPGQGSYEQYF.

This chain joins TRBV20-1 and TRBJ2-5, with 13 positions matching TRBD2. Per germline, CDR1 DFQATT and CDR2 SNEGSKA (reference sequence). CDR3 size: 17 residues. The J segment lost 3 bases and the V segment lost 2 bases, leaving 9 bases of the junction unmatched. CDR3 in DNA: TGCAGTGCTAGAAATTTGTTCGGGACTAGCGGGAAAGAGACCCAGTACTTC. Its protein product is CSARNLFGTSGKETQYF.

The CDR3 DNA follows: TGCAGTGCTAGCCCACAGGGGCAGCCCCAGCATTTT. It codes for CSASPQGQPQHF. The V gene is TRBV20-1, the J gene TRBJ1-5, with 7 bases lining up with TRBD1. J lost 7 bases, V lost 3 bases, and 3 bases had no gene match. Germline lookup yields CDR1 DFQATT and CDR2 SNEGSKA (reference sequence). The CDR3 sequence is 12 residues long.

The chain recombines TRBV5-4 with TRBJ2-7, with 9 bases that match TRBD2. Trimming removed 4 bases from V and 5 bases from J; junction bases left unmatched: 7. The CDR3 is 14 residues long. Per the germline V gene, CDR1 is SGHNT and CDR2 is YYREEE (reference sequence). The CDR3 nucleotides read TGTGCCAGCAGCCTGGGGACTAGCCCACACGAGCAGTACTTC. It codes for CASSLGTSPHEQYF.

A few counts support this clonotype. The chain employs TRBV6-1 and TRBJ2-7, with TRBD1 identical over 7 bases. The V gene end was trimmed by 6 bases and the J gene end by 2 bases; junction bases not matched to a gene: 10. Germline V gene data show CDR1 as MNHNS and CDR2 as SASEGT. The length of the CDR3 is 15 residues. The CDR3, as DNA: TGTGCCAGCAGCCCAGGGGGACAGATCCCCTACGAGCAGTACTTC. This translates into CASSPGGQIPYEQYF.

This clonotype was picked up a small number of times. V gene TRBV6-1 combines with J gene TRBJ2-2; D is unresolved. Germline lookup yields CDR1 MNHNS and CDR2 SASEGT. This CDR3 region has 14 residues. Between the trimmed V and J ends, which lost 6 bases and 0 bases, there was a span of 8 bases. In nucleotides, the CDR3 is TGTGCCAGCAGGGCACGCCCGAACACCGGGGAGCTGTTTTTT. The encoded protein is CASRARPNTGELFF.

The genes are TRBV20-1 and TRBJ1-1; weak D call: TRBD1 (6 bases). This CDR3 is built from 13 residues. Per the germline V gene, CDR1 is DFQATT and CDR2 is SNEGSKA (reference sequence). V was pared by 5 bases and J by 3 bases, with 13 bases between. The CDR3 is CSAPERGDTEAFF. The CDR3 DNA follows: TGCAGTGCTCCCGAGAGGGGGGACACTGAAGCTTTCTTT.

This rearrangement joins TRBV29-1 to TRBJ2-6, with D maybe TRBD2 (5 bases). The germline V gene has CDR1 SQVTM and CDR2 ANQGSEA. CDR3 length: 14 residues. With 3 bases removed from V and 4 bases from J, the gap between germline ends came to 10 bases. Written as DNA, the CDR3 is TGCAGCGTTGAGCTAGCAGACGGGGCCAACGTCCTGACTTTC. Its translation: CSVELADGANVLTF. Variable domain in full (rest from reference TRBV29-1 and TRBJ2-6): SAVISQKPSRDICQRGTSLTIQCQVDSQVTMMFWYRQQPGQSLTLIATANQGSEATYESGFVIDKFPISRPNLTFSTLTVSNMSPEDSSIYLCSVELADGANVLTFGAGSRLTVL.

The rearrangement uses TRBV12-3 or TRBV12-4 and TRBJ2-2, with D unresolved. The CDR3 is 16 amino acids. The V end was cut by 5 bases, the J end by 0 bases, with 13 bases between. CDR3 residues: CASSPLLTPNTGELFF. DNA for the CDR3: TGTGCCAGCAGTCCCCTTTTGACCCCGAACACCGGGGAGCTGTTTTTT.

The chain couples TRBV4-1 to TRBJ1-5, with D hard to call. Trimming shortened V by 0 bases and J by 4 bases, and 10 bases separated the two germline ends. CDR1 is MGHRA and CDR2 is YSYEKL in the germline V gene. This CDR3 region has 15 residues. CDR3 loop: CASSQDATNNQPQHF. The DNA of the CDR3 is TGCGCCAGCAGCCAAGACGCGACAAATAATCAGCCCCAGCATTTT.